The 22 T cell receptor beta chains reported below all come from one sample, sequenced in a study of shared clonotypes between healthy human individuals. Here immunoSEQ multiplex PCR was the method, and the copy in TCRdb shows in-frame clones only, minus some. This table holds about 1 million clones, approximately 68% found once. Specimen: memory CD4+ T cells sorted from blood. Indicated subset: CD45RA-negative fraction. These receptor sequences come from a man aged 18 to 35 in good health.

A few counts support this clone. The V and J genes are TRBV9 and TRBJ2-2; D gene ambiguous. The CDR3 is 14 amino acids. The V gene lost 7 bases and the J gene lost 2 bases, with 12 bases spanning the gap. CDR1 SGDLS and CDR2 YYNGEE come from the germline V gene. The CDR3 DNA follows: TGTGCCAGCGGATCCAGCACAAACACCGGGGAGCTGTTTTTT. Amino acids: CASGSSTNTGELFF.

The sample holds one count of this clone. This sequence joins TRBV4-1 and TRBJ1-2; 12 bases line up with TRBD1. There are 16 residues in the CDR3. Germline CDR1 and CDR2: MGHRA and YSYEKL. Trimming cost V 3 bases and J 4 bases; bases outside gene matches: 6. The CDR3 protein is CASSHQGQGAAYGYTF. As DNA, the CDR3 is TGCGCCAGCAGCCACCAGGGACAGGGGGCGGCCTATGGCTACACCTTC.

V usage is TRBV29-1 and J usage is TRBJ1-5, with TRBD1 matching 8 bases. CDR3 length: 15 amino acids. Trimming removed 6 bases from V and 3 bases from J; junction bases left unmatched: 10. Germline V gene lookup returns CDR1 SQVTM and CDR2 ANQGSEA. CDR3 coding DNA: TGCAGCGTAGCCTATGGGACAGGTATCAATCAGCCCCAGCATTTT. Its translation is CSVAYGTGINQPQHF.

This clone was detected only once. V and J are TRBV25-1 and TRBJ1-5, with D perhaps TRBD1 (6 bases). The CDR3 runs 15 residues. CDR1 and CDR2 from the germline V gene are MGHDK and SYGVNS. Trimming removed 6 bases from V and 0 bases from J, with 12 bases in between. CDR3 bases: TGTGCCAGCAGCTCGACAGGCACTAGCAATCAGCCCCAGCATTTT. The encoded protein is CASSSTGTSNQPQHF.

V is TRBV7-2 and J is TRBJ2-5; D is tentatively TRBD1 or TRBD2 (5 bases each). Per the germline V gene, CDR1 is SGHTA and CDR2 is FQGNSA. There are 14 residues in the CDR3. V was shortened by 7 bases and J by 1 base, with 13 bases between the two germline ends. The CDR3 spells CASTSPGLQETQYF. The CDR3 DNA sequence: TGTGCCAGCACCTCCCCGGGGCTCCAAGAGACCCAGTACTTC.

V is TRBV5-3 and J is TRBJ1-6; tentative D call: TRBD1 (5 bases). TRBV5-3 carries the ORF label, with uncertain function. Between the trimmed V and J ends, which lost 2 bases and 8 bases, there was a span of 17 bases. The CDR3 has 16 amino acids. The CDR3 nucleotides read TGTGCCAGAAGCTTCGCAGGGTTATCAGGAGATTCACCCCTCCACTTT. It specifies CARSFAGLSGDSPLHF.

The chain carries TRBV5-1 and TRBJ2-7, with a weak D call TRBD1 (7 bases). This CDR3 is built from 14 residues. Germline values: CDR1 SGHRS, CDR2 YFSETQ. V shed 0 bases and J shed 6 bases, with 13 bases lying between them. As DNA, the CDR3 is TGCGCCAGCAGCTTGGGTCAGGGGGGTATCGAGCAGTACTTC. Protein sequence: CASSLGQGGIEQYF.

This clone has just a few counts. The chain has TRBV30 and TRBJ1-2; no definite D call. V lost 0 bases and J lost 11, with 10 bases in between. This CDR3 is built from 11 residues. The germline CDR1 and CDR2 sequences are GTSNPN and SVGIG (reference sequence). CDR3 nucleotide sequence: TGTGCCTGGAGTGTACCAGTTGCGTACACCTTC. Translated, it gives CAWSVPVAYTF.

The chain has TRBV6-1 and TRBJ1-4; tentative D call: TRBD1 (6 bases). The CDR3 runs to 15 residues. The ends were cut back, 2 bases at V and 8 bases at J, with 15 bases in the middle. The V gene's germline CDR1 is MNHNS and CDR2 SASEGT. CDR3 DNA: TGTGCCAGCAGTGAATACGGGGGGCGCGGGGAAAAACTGTTTTTT. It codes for CASSEYGGRGEKLFF.

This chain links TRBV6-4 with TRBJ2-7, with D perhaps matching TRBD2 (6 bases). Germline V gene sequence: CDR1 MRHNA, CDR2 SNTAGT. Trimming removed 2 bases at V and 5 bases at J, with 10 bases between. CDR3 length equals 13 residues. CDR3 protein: CASSDLGEDEQYF. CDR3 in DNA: TGTGCCAGCAGTGACCTCGGGGAGGACGAGCAGTACTTC.

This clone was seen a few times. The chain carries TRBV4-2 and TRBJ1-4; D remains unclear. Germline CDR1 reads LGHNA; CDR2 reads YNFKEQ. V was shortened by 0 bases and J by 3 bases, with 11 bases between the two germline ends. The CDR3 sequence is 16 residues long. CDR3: CASSQDLGFANEKLFF. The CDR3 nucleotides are TGTGCCAGCAGCCAAGATCTGGGTTTTGCTAATGAAAAACTGTTTTTT.

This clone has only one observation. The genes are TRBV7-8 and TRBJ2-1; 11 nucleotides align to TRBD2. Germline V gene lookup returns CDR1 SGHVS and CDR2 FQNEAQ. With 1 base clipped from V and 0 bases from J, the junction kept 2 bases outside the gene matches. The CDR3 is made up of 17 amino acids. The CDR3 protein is CASSLVTSGSSYNEQFF. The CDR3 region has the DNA TGTGCCAGCAGCTTAGTAACTAGCGGGAGCTCCTACAATGAGCAGTTCTTC.

The CDR3 DNA follows: TGCGCCAGCAGCCTCTCACGGGGGGGACCCCCAACTAATGAAAAACTGTTTTTT. It specifies CASSLSRGGPPTNEKLFF. V and J are TRBV4-1 and TRBJ1-4, with a tentative D call TRBD1 (5 bases). CDR1 is MGHRA and CDR2 is YSYEKL in the germline V gene. CDR3 length: 18 amino acids. V was clipped by 4 bases and J by 0 bases, with 18 bases between them.

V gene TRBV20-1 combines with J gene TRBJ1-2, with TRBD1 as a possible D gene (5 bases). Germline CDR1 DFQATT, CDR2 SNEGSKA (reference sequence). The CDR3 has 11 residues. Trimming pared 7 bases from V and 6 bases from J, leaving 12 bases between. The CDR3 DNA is TGCAGTGAGGGGTCAGCTGATGGCTACACCTTC. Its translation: CSEGSADGYTF.

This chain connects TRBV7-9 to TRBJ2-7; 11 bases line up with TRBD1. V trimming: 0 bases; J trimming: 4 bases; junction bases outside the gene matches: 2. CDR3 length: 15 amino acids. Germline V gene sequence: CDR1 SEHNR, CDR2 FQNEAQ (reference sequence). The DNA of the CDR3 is TGTGCCAGCAGCTTAGCCGGACAGGGGGCTTACGAGCAGTACTTC. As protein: CASSLAGQGAYEQYF.

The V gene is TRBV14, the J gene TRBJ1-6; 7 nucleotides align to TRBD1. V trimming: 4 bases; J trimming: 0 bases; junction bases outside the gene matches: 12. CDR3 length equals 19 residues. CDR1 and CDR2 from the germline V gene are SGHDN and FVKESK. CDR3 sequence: CASSRTGQRFSSYNSPLHF. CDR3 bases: TGTGCCAGCAGCCGCACGGGACAGAGGTTTAGCTCCTATAATTCACCCCTCCACTTT.

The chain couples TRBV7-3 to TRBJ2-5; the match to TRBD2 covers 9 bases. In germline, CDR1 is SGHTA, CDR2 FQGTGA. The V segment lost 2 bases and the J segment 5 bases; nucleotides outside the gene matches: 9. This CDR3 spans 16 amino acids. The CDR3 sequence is CASSLGLAGSGETQYF. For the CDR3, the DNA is TGTGCCAGCAGCTTAGGGCTAGCGGGGTCAGGGGAGACCCAGTACTTC.

CDR3 bases: TGTGCCAGCAGCCAGGAGTTAGCACGGCAGTTCTTC. Residues: CASSQELARQFF. V gene TRBV11-2 combines with J gene TRBJ2-1, with unresolved D. Per germline, CDR1 SGHAT and CDR2 FQNNGV. V was pared by 5 bases and J by 12 bases, with 14 bases between. The CDR3 is 12 amino acids.

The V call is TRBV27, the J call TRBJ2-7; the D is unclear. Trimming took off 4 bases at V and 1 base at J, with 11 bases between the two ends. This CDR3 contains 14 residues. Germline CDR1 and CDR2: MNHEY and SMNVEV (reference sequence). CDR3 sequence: CASSSPATSYEQYF. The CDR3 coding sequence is TGTGCCAGCAGTTCCCCGGCCACTTCCTACGAGCAGTACTTC.

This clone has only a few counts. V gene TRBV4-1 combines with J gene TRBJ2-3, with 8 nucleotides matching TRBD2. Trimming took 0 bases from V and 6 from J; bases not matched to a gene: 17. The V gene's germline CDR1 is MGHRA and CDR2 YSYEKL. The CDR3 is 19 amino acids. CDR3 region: CASSQDSGLAFQTGDTQYF. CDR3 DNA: TGCGCCAGCAGCCAAGATTCAGGACTAGCTTTTCAGACCGGGGATACGCAGTATTTT.

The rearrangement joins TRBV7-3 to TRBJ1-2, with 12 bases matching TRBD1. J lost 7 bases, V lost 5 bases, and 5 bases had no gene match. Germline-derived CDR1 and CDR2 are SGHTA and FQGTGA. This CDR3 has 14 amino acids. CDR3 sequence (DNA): TGTGCCAGCAGCCCAGGGACAGGGGGCAGTGGCTACACCTTC. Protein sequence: CASSPGTGGSGYTF.

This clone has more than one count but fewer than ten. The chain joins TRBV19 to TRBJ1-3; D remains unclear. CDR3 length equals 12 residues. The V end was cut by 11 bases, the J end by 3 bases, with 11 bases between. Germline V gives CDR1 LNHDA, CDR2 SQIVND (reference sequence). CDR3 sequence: CASNGVGNTIYF. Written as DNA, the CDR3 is TGTGCCTCAAACGGGGTTGGAAACACCATATATTTT.